The next 26 T cell receptor beta chains were all read from a single sample in a study of CD8 T cells in Susac syndrome. The RNA input was roughly 0.45 to 1 ug, and it was reverse transcribed with random hexamers. TCRdb used MiXCR to reprocess the immunoSEQ multiplex PCR reads, holding one entry per CDR3 protein. This sample carries around 70,000 distinct CDR3 sequences, around 96% of them seen once, and the ten largest clones take 0.56%. The sample comprised CD8+ T cells from PBMCs. These receptors were obtained from a human donor with multiple sclerosis.

The chain links TRBV20-1 to TRBJ1-2, with D possibly TRBD1 on 6 matching bases. Between the trimmed V and J ends, which lost 0 bases and 2 bases, there was a span of 13 bases. Germline-derived CDR1 and CDR2 are DFQATT and SNEGSKA (reference sequence). The CDR3 covers 15 residues. CDR3 loop: CSARDLADRNYGYTF. The CDR3 DNA follows: TGCAGTGCTAGAGATCTCGCCGACAGGAACTATGGCTACACCTTC.

The V and J genes are TRBV20-1 and TRBJ2-7; 8 positions agree with TRBD2. The length of the CDR3 is 15 residues. CDR1 and CDR2 from the germline V gene are DFQATT and SNEGSKA (reference sequence). After removal of 0 bases from V and 2 bases from J, the junction contained 6 bases not matched to a gene. CDR3 coding DNA: TGCAGTGCTAGAGAAAAAGCGGGAGCGCCCTACGAGCAGTACTTC. Protein sequence: CSAREKAGAPYEQYF.

The rearrangement uses TRBV30 and TRBJ1-1, with D perhaps TRBD1 (5 bases). From germline, CDR1 is GTSNPN and CDR2 SVGIG (reference sequence). The CDR3 runs to 13 residues. Trimming removed 2 bases at V and 4 bases at J, with 11 bases between. CDR3 DNA sequence: TGTGCCTGGAGTCAGGGATACGGCACTGAAGCTTTCTTT. Encoded protein: CAWSQGYGTEAFF. The variable domain in full, with the rest retrieved from reference TRBV30 and TRBJ1-1, is SQTIHQWPATLVQPVGSPLSLECTVEGTSNPNLYWYRQAAGRGLQLLFYSVGIGQISSEVPQNLSASRPQDRQFILSSKKLLLSDSGFYLCAWSQGYGTEAFFGQGTRLTVV.

This clonotype is a singleton in its sample. The genes are TRBV2 and TRBJ2-1; D is perhaps TRBD2 (6 bases). Germline CDR1 and CDR2: SNHLY and FYNNEI. This CDR3 comprises 15 residues. V gave up 3 bases and J gave up 0 bases, with 9 bases separating them. CDR3: CASSDLTSSYNEQFF. CDR3 bases: TGTGCCAGCAGTGATCTGACTAGCTCCTACAATGAGCAGTTCTTC.

This chain connects TRBV27 to TRBJ2-7, with D hard to call. V gave up 1 base and J gave up 2 bases, with 12 bases separating them. Germline CDR1 reads MNHEY; CDR2 reads SMNVEV (reference sequence). The CDR3 is 15 residues long. The CDR3 DNA reads as TGTGCCAGCAGTTTATGGGCAGTCATGCCCTACGAGCAGTACTTC. Amino acids: CASSLWAVMPYEQYF.

The chain is built from TRBV12-3 or TRBV12-4 and TRBJ2-1; 11 bases fit TRBD2. The CDR3 has 15 amino acids. Trimming took 6 bases from V and 4 from J; bases not matched to a gene: 5. CDR3 in DNA: TGTGCCAGCAGGCCGGGACTAGCGGTTTACAATGAGCAGTTCTTC. It yields the protein CASRPGLAVYNEQFF.

For the CDR3, the DNA is TGTGCCAGCAGCTTGGACCAGGGGACGGGCTATGGCTACACCTTC. Its translation: CASSLDQGTGYGYTF. The V and J genes are TRBV5-6 and TRBJ1-2; D might be TRBD1 (6 bases). Trimming took off 0 bases at V and 4 bases at J, with 13 bases between the two ends. The CDR3 runs to 15 residues. Germline V gene sequence: CDR1 SGHDT, CDR2 YYEEEE. Full variable domain (missing parts from reference TRBV5-6 and TRBJ1-2): DAGVTQSPTHLIKTRGQQVTLRCSPKSGHDTVSWYQQALGQGPQFIFQYYEEEERQRGNFPDRFSGHQFPNYSSELNVNALLLGDSALYLCASSLDQGTGYGYTFGSGTRLTVV.

The chain has TRBV29-1 and TRBJ2-3; TRBD2 aligns across 8 bases. Trimming took 3 bases from V and 2 from J; bases not matched to a gene: 10. CDR1 and CDR2 from the germline V gene are SQVTM and ANQGSEA. This CDR3 has 16 residues. CDR3 sequence (DNA): TGCAGCGTTGACTCCCTAGGGCGGGGGGACACAGATACGCAGTATTTT. Residues: CSVDSLGRGDTDTQYF.

This chain links TRBV20-1 with TRBJ2-5; 11 positions match TRBD2. The CDR3 consists of 14 residues. Trimming at V came to 5 bases and at J to 5 bases, leaving 7 bases not matched to a gene. The germline V gene has CDR1 DFQATT and CDR2 SNEGSKA (reference sequence). The CDR3 DNA follows: TGCAGTGCTCCTCGACTAGCGGGAAGGGAGACCCAGTACTTC. It is translated as CSAPRLAGRETQYF.

The rearrangement joins TRBV27 to TRBJ2-7, with D maybe TRBD1 (6 bases). The ends were cut back, 3 bases at V and 5 bases at J, with 17 bases in the middle. Germline CDR1 and CDR2: MNHEY and SMNVEV (reference sequence). This CDR3 spans 15 amino acids. The CDR3: CASSFFLGASDEQYF. The CDR3, as DNA: TGTGCCAGCAGTTTCTTCTTGGGGGCGTCGGACGAGCAGTACTTC.

The chain combines TRBV12-3 or TRBV12-4 with TRBJ1-2; the D is unclear. This CDR3 is 16 amino acids long. V was trimmed by 5 bases and J by 0 bases, leaving 16 bases between them. The CDR3: CASSPETEPPNYGYTF. CDR3 nucleotide sequence: TGTGCCAGCAGTCCGGAGACGGAGCCCCCTAACTATGGCTACACCTTC.

Written as DNA, the CDR3 is TGCAGCGCTCGGGACAGGGGGCAAGGCTACACCTTC. The encoded protein is CSARDRGQGYTF. This chain uses TRBV29-1 with TRBJ1-2; 12 bases agree with TRBD1. Germline V gene sequence: CDR1 SQVTM, CDR2 ANQGSEA. The ends lost 7 bases at V and 8 bases at J; junction bases unmatched: 5. The CDR3 totals 12 residues.

In its sample, this clonotype was seen a few times. V usage is TRBV13 and J usage is TRBJ2-1, with 11 bases that match TRBD2. CDR1 PRHDT and CDR2 FYEKMQ come from the germline V gene (reference sequence). The CDR3 length is 15 residues. The junction had 0 bases not matched to a gene; V was cut back by 3 bases and J by 2 bases. The CDR3 spells CASSLTSGTYNEQFF. The CDR3 nucleotides are TGTGCCAGCAGCTTGACTAGCGGGACCTACAATGAGCAGTTCTTC.

On this clonotype: Relative to the germline gene, one junction end is altered; a read error may explain this. The chain has TRBV24-1 and TRBJ2-7, with D unclear. The CDR3 runs to 13 residues. Germline V lookup: CDR1 KGHDR, CDR2 SFDVKD. CDR3 sequence (DNA): TGTGCCACAAGTGAGGACGGCTCCTACGAGCAGTACTTC. Protein product: CATSEDGSYEQYF.

The chain couples TRBV4-3 to TRBJ1-2, with unresolved D. The CDR3 has 15 amino acids. The V and J ends lost 0 bases and 6 bases respectively, with 14 bases between them. The germline V gene has CDR1 LGHNA and CDR2 YSLEER. Here the CDR3 DNA reads TGCGCCAGCAGCCAAGAGAGAGGGAGTGGTGATGGCTACACCTTC. It yields the protein CASSQERGSGDGYTF.

V usage is TRBV2 and J usage is TRBJ2-7; 13 bases are a match to TRBD2. Trimming at V came to 7 bases and at J to 0 bases, leaving 9 bases not matched to a gene. Looked up from germline, CDR1 is SNHLY and CDR2 is FYNNEI. This CDR3 contains 17 residues. CDR3 sequence reads: CASIPGLAGTISYEQYF. Here the CDR3 DNA reads TGTGCCAGCATTCCGGGACTAGCGGGAACCATCTCCTACGAGCAGTACTTC.

The J gene is TRBJ2-3, the V gene TRBV12-3 or TRBV12-4; a weak D match, TRBD1 (6 bases). With 3 bases removed from V and 0 bases from J, the gap between germline ends came to 16 bases. The CDR3 is 17 amino acids. In DNA form, the CDR3 reads TGTGCCAGCAGTTTGCCAGGGGTGCAGCCTAGCACAGATACGCAGTATTTT. Translated: CASSLPGVQPSTDTQYF.

The gene calls are TRBV28 and TRBJ2-1, with 11 bases matching TRBD1. This CDR3 is built from 14 residues. V shed 7 bases, J shed 2 bases, and the junction held 1 base outside the gene matches. Germline CDR1 and CDR2: MDHEN and SYDVKM. CDR3: CASMGQGAYNEQFF. CDR3 nucleotide sequence: TGTGCCAGCATGGGACAGGGGGCCTACAATGAGCAGTTCTTC.

V and J are TRBV7-9 and TRBJ2-7, with 7 bases aligning to TRBD1. Germline V gives CDR1 SEHNR, CDR2 FQNEAQ (reference sequence). The J segment lost 4 bases and the V segment lost 0 bases, leaving 9 bases of the junction unmatched. CDR3 length equals 16 residues. CDR3 DNA sequence: TGTGCCAGCAGCTTAGCGAGGGGGACAGAATTATACGAGCAGTACTTC. As protein: CASSLARGTELYEQYF. Full variable domain (outside the CDR3, taken from reference TRBV7-9 and TRBJ2-7): DTGVSQNPRHKITKRGQNVTFRCDPISEHNRLYWYRQTLGQGPEFLTYFQNEAQLEKSRLLSDRFSAERPKGSFSTLEIQRTEQGDSAMYLCASSLARGTELYEQYFGPGTRLTVT.

The rearrangement joins TRBV7-3 to TRBJ2-3; TRBD1 or TRBD2 may be the D gene (7 bases each). Per the germline V gene, CDR1 is SGHTA and CDR2 is FQGTGA. Trimming cost V 3 bases and J 1 base, with 14 bases left between them. CDR3 length: 16 amino acids. CDR3: CASSLSSGGGTDTQYF. CDR3 nucleotide sequence: TGTGCCAGCAGCTTGTCTTCAGGGGGGGGCACAGATACGCAGTATTTT.

The V gene is TRBV20-1, the J gene TRBJ2-1; 8 bases fit TRBD1. Germline assignment: CDR1 DFQATT and CDR2 SNEGSKA (reference sequence). V shed 4 bases, J shed 3 bases, and the junction held 8 bases outside the gene matches. This CDR3 has 15 residues. CDR3 sequence (DNA): TGCAGTGCTACTCAGACAGGGGATGTCTACAATGAGCAGTTCTTC. Protein: CSATQTGDVYNEQFF.

V gene TRBV6-5 combines with J gene TRBJ2-5, with D unclear. V was pared by 2 bases and J by 5 bases, with 9 bases between. The CDR3 is 13 residues long. CDR1 MNHEY and CDR2 SVGAGI come from the germline V gene. The CDR3 here is CASSYTNWETQYF. Here the CDR3 DNA reads TGTGCCAGCAGTTACACCAACTGGGAGACCCAGTACTTC.

This rearrangement joins TRBV7-2 to TRBJ2-7, with D perhaps matching TRBD2 (6 bases). The CDR3 is 16 amino acids. Looked up from germline, CDR1 is SGHTA and CDR2 is FQGNSA. V was trimmed by 5 bases and J by 3 bases, leaving 20 bases between them. This chain's CDR3 is CASSPPLATMDYEQYF. The CDR3 nucleotides are TGTGCCAGCAGCCCGCCACTAGCCACAATGGACTACGAGCAGTACTTC.

The table lists this clonotype with a few counts. At one of its ends the junction is not consistent with the germline gene, which may arise from a read error. The J gene is TRBJ2-5, the V gene TRBV7-7; D uncertain. Germline V CDR1 and CDR2: SSHAT, FNYEAQ (reference sequence). The CDR3 runs 13 residues. CDR3 loop: CASSLVYQETQYF. As DNA, the CDR3 is TGTGCTAGCAGCTTAGTTTACCAAGAGACCCAGTACTTC. Variable domain in full (rest from reference TRBV7-7 and TRBJ2-5): GAGVSQSPRYKVTKRGQDVTLRCDPISSHATLYWYQQALGQGPEFLTYFNYEAQPDKSGLPSDRFSAERPEGSISTLTIQRTEQRDSAMYRCASSLVYQETQYFGPGTRLLVL.

This chain uses TRBV25-1 with TRBJ2-5; maybe TRBD2 (6 bases). The CDR3 covers 13 residues. V was trimmed by 2 bases and J by 5 bases, leaving 9 bases between them. In germline, CDR1 is MGHDK, CDR2 SYGVNS. The CDR3 loop is CASSEVGRETQYF. The DNA of the CDR3 is TGTGCCAGCAGTGAAGTGGGGAGGGAGACCCAGTACTTC.

The J gene is TRBJ1-2, the V gene TRBV29-1, with TRBD1 identical over 7 bases. The CDR3 loop spans 16 amino acids. Germline loops: CDR1 SQVTM, CDR2 ANQGSEA. The V gene end was trimmed by 2 bases and the J gene end by 1 base; junction bases not matched to a gene: 10. Written as DNA, the CDR3 is TGCAGCGTTGAAAATGAAGGACAGGCCAATAACTATGGCTACACCTTC. Translation gives CSVENEGQANNYGYTF. The full variable domain, rest sourced from reference TRBV29-1 and TRBJ1-2, is SAVISQKPSRDICQRGTSLTIQCQVDSQVTMMFWYRQQPGQSLTLIATANQGSEATYESGFVIDKFPISRPNLTFSTLTVSNMSPEDSSIYLCSVENEGQANNYGYTFGSGTRLTVV.